Detailed here is one T cell receptor beta chain. Sequencing used immunoSEQ multiplex PCR; TCRdb keeps in-frame clones, though not all of them. This sample has 34,000 or so clones, with about nine tenths found just once. The data belong to a study of PD-1 and CTLA-4 blockade in melanoma. J was trimmed by 0 bases and V by 4 bases; bases with no gene match: 2. CDR1 and CDR2 from the germline V gene are SNHLY and FYNNEI. The CDR3 consists of 15 residues. This material consisted of CD8+ T cells from peripheral blood, taken from a patient given anti-PD-1 treatment. The genes are TRBV2 and TRBJ2-3; 9 nucleotides line up with TRBD1. The clonotype was recovered from a human donor with melanoma. CDR3 DNA sequence: TGTGCCAGCAGTGGGACAGGGGCTAGCACAGATACGCAGTATTTT. It translates to CASSGTGASTDTQYF. Full variable domain (rest looked up from reference TRBV2 and TRBJ2-3): EPEVTQTPSHQVTQMGQEVILRCVPISNHLYFYWYRQILGQKVEFLVSFYNNEISEKSEIFDDQFSVERPDGSNFTLKIRSTKLEDSAMYFCASSGTGASTDTQYFGPGTRLTVL.